The rows below give T cell receptor beta chains drawn from one sample of a study of Ad26.COV2.S vaccination and SARS-CoV-2 variants. Clones were read by immunoSEQ multiplex PCR, and TCRdb kept only the in-frame ones, dropping some. The data contain around 450,000 clones, 80% to 90% of them singletons. Sample: peripheral blood, taken in a trial of Ad26.COV2.S vaccine versus placebo. The receptors shown here come from a person between 18 and 59 years old who received the Ad26.COV2.S COVID-19 vaccine or a placebo. The CDR3 runs from the conserved cysteine through the conserved F or W. A D gene is named only where the DNA matches it firmly. Expanded clones get a size class; other rows say once, few or many, or leave the size out.

cdr3_aa cdr3_nt d_call v_call clone_size j_call
CASSQYVTSGYTF TGTGCCAGCAGCCAATATGTCACGTCCGGCTACACCTTC NA TRBV3-1/TRBV3-2 NA TRBJ1-2
CATSDLSQGNEQYF TGTGCCACCAGTGATTTGAGCCAAGGTAACGAGCAGTACTTC NA TRBV24-1 NA TRBJ2-7
CASSYSITDRSEQYF TGTGCCAGCAGTTACTCGATAACGGACCGGAGCGAGCAGTACTTC NA TRBV6-5 NA TRBJ2-7
CASNDIANYGYTF TGTGCCAGCAACGACATAGCTAACTATGGCTACACCTTC NA TRBV6-6 NA TRBJ1-2
CASSTGTGVYEQFF TGTGCCAGCAGCACCGGGACAGGGGTTTATGAGCAGTTCTTC TRBD1 TRBV7-2 NA TRBJ2-1
CASSSEGRSTDTQYF TGTGCCAGCAGCTCAGAAGGTAGGAGCACAGATACGCAGTATTTT NA TRBV9 NA TRBJ2-3
CASSLAGTGVTYEQYF TGCGCCAGCAGCTTGGCCGGGACAGGGGTCACCTACGAGCAGTACTTC TRBD1 TRBV5-1 NA TRBJ2-7
CASSRRTSGRIGELFF TGTGCCAGCAGTCGAAGGACTAGCGGGAGAATCGGGGAGCTGTTTTTT TRBD2 TRBV27 NA TRBJ2-2
CASSFASGNEKLFF TGTGCCAGCAGCTTTGCGTCAGGGAATGAAAAACTGTTTTTT NA TRBV7-9 NA TRBJ1-4
CASSVGLAGGPSTDTQYF TGTGCCAGCAGCGTAGGGCTAGCGGGGGGGCCTAGCACAGATACGCAGTATTTT TRBD2 TRBV9 NA TRBJ2-3
CASLPGLAGDTQYF TGTGCCAGCCTCCCAGGGCTAGCTGGGGATACGCAGTATTTT NA TRBV28 NA TRBJ2-3
CASSLETFSPLHF TGTGCCAGCAGCTTAGAGACATTTTCACCCCTCCACTTT NA TRBV7-2 once TRBJ1-6
CASSLGDTNTEAFF TGTGCCAGCAGCCTAGGAGACACAAACACTGAAGCTTTCTTT NA TRBV9 NA TRBJ1-1
CASSSLQGQGKETQYF TGTGCCAGCAGCTCTCTTCAAGGACAGGGTAAAGAGACCCAGTACTTC TRBD1 TRBV3-1/TRBV3-2 NA TRBJ2-5
CASSQVDHGNTDTQYF TGTGCCAGCAGCCAAGTTGATCACGGCAACACAGATACGCAGTATTTT NA TRBV4-2 NA TRBJ2-3
CASSSLGALDTEAFF TGTGCCAGCAGTTCCCTGGGGGCTCTGGACACTGAAGCTTTCTTT NA TRBV6-2/TRBV6-3 NA TRBJ1-1
CASSPSPGGNNEQFF TGTGCCAGCAGCCCCTCCCCGGGGGGGAACAATGAGCAGTTCTTC TRBD2 TRBV7-3 NA TRBJ2-1
CASSLERTSGYEQYF TGTGCCAGCAGCCTAGAGCGGACTAGCGGCTACGAGCAGTACTTC TRBD2 TRBV2 NA TRBJ2-7
CASRDLQLSYNEQFF TGCGCCAGCAGAGATTTACAACTCTCTTACAATGAGCAGTTCTTC NA TRBV10-2 NA TRBJ2-1
CASSLGDGRERHGYTF TGTGCCAGCAGTTTAGGTGACGGTCGCGAGCGCCATGGCTACACCTTC NA TRBV28 NA TRBJ1-2
CSVDGGASYEQYF TGCAGCGTTGATGGAGGGGCGTCCTACGAGCAGTACTTC NA TRBV29-1 NA TRBJ2-7
CASSVDQGAYLGEKLFF TGTGCCAGCAGCGTAGACCAGGGGGCTTATCTCGGGGAAAAACTGTTTTTT TRBD1 TRBV9 NA TRBJ1-4
CASRGLAPTQETQYF TGTGCCAGCAGGGGACTAGCGCCTACCCAAGAGACCCAGTACTTC TRBD2 TRBV27 once TRBJ2-5
CASSLGAGLSGNTIYF TGTGCCAGCAGCTTAGGGGCAGGCCTCTCTGGAAACACCATATATTTT NA TRBV7-8 NA TRBJ1-3
CASRSQETQYF TGTGCCAGCAGATCACAAGAGACCCAGTACTTC NA TRBV2 NA TRBJ2-5
CASSQVPSVDSYEQYF TGTGCCAGCAGCCAAGTCCCCTCGGTGGACTCCTACGAGCAGTACTTC NA TRBV4-2 NA TRBJ2-7
CASSGGQGPSYNSPLHF TGCGCCAGCAGCGGGGGACAGGGCCCCTCCTATAATTCACCCCTCCACTTT TRBD1 TRBV5-1 NA TRBJ1-6
CAAGGHRNTGELFF TGTGCCGCGGGGGGACACCGGAACACCGGGGAGCTGTTTTTT TRBD2 TRBV28 once TRBJ2-2
CASSPGNSYEQYF TGTGCCAGCAGCCCCGGGAACTCCTACGAGCAGTACTTC NA TRBV7-2 once TRBJ2-7
CASRGTENTEAFF TGTGCCAGCAGGGGGACAGAGAACACTGAAGCTTTCTTT TRBD1 TRBV6-5 NA TRBJ1-1
CASSAPGRPWTEAFF TGTGCCAGCAGCGCCCCGGGCCGACCGTGGACTGAAGCTTTCTTT NA TRBV9 NA TRBJ1-1
CASSYGSGGDYGYTF TGTGCCAGCAGTTACGGGAGTGGGGGGGACTATGGCTACACCTTC NA TRBV6-5 NA TRBJ1-2
CASSLISRTYTEAFF TGTGCCAGCAGTTTAATATCCAGGACCTACACTGAAGCTTTCTTT NA TRBV28 NA TRBJ1-1
CASSLLTANPEAFF TGTGCCAGCAGCTTACTTACAGCTAACCCTGAAGCTTTCTTT NA TRBV7-9 NA TRBJ1-1
CASSLWRYEQYF TGTGCCAGCAGTCTCTGGCGCTACGAGCAGTACTTC NA TRBV6-2/TRBV6-3 NA TRBJ2-7
CASSEDPSEAFF TGTGCCAGCAGTGAGGACCCCTCTGAAGCTTTCTTT NA TRBV6-1 few TRBJ1-1
CASSPGQQPSTDTQYF TGTGCCAGCAGCCCGGGACAGCAGCCTAGCACAGATACGCAGTATTTT TRBD1 TRBV11-2 NA TRBJ2-3
CASSHPRRGTEAFF TGCGCCAGCAGCCACCCCCGGCGGGGCACTGAAGCTTTCTTT NA TRBV4-3 once TRBJ1-1
CASSPRGEFYEQYF TGTGCCAGCTCACCGCGGGGGGAATTCTACGAGCAGTACTTC TRBD2 TRBV18 NA TRBJ2-7
CASSPRTGGMETQYF TGTGCCAGCTCACCAAGGACAGGGGGAATGGAGACCCAGTACTTC TRBD1 TRBV18 NA TRBJ2-5
CASHRDRVGQPQHF TGTGCCAGTCACCGGGACAGGGTGGGTCAGCCCCAGCATTTT TRBD1 TRBV6-5 NA TRBJ1-5